This T cell receptor beta chain is drawn from a study of CD8 T cells in Susac syndrome. Study-wide context: Among the Susac syndrome patients who underwent sequencing, about 6 had clinically active disease, while fewer than ten of them were in remission.

RNA in amounts of about 0.45 to 1 ug was reverse transcribed with random hexamers. A single record per CDR3 protein comes from TCRdb applying MiXCR to the immunoSEQ multiplex PCR reads. This sample has some 140,000 distinct CDR3 sequences, with approximately 95% found just once. The ends were cut back, 5 bases at V and 7 bases at J, with 9 bases in the middle. The V gene's germline CDR1 is SGHAT and CDR2 FQNNGV. This CDR3 is 12 amino acids long. Sequenced sample: CD8+ T cells from PBMCs. J is TRBJ2-1 and V is TRBV11-2; D gene uncertain. The sequence came from a human donor with Susac syndrome. The CDR3 sequence is CASSTSGNEQFF. In nucleotides, the CDR3 is TGTGCCAGCAGCACTTCGGGTAATGAGCAGTTCTTC.